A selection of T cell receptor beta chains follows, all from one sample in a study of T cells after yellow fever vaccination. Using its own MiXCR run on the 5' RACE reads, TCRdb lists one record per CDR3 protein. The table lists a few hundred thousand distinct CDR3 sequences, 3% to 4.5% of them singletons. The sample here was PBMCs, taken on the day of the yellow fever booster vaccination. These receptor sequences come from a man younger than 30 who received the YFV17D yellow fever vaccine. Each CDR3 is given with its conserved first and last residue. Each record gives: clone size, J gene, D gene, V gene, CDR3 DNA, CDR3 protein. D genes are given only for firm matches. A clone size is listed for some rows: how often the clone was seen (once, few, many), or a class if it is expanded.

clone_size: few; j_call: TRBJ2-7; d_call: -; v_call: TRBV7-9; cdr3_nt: TGTGCCAGCAGCCCACTGACAGAGCAAGTTTACGAGCAGTACTTC; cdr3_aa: CASSPLTEQVYEQYF
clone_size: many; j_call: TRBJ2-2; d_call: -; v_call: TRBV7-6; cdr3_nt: TGTGCCAGCAGCGCATCAACCACAGGGCGCACCGGGGAGCTGTTTTTT; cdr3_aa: CASSASTTGRTGELFF
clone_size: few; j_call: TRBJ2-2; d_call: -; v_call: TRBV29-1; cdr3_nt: TGCAGCGCAGACACTCCAAACACCGGGGAGCTGTTTTTT; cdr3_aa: CSADTPNTGELFF
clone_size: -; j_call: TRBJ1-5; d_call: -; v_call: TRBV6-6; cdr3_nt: TGTGCCAGCAGTTACTCGTTACAGCCCCAGCATTTT; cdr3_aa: CASSYSLQPQHF
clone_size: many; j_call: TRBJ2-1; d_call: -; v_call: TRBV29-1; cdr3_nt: TGCAGCGTCGGGATCTCCTACAATGAGCAGTTCTTC; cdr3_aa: CSVGISYNEQFF
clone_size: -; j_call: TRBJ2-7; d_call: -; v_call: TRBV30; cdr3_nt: TGTGCCTGGAGGCGGTCCGGAGTGTACGAGCAGTACTTC; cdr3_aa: CAWRRSGVYEQYF
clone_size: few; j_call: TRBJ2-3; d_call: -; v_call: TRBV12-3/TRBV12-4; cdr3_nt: TGTGCCAGCAGCCGTTCGTTGGCAGATACGCAGTATTTT; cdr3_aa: CASSRSLADTQYF
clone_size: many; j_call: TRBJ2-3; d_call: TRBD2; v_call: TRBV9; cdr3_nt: TGTGCCAGCAGCGACGGACTAGCGGGGGAAAACACAGATACGCAGTATTTT; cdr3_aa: CASSDGLAGENTDTQYF
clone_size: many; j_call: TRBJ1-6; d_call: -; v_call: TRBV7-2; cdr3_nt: TGTGCCAGCAGCTTCGACGCCGATTCACCCCTCCACTTT; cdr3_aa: CASSFDADSPLHF
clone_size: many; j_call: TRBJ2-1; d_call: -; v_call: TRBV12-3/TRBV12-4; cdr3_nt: TGTGCCAGCAGGCCCAATAGCGGCCACAATGAGCAGTTCTTC; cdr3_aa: CASRPNSGHNEQFF
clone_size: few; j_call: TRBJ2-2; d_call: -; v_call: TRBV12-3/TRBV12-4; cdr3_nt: TGTGCCAGCATCCCCCTCGGGGGATTGAACACCGGGGAGCTGTTTTTT; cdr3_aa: CASIPLGGLNTGELFF
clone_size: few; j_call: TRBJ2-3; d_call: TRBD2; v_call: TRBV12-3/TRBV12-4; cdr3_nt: TGTGCCAGCAGTTTCCAGCGGGGGCGATACACAGATACGCAGTATTTT; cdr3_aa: CASSFQRGRYTDTQYF
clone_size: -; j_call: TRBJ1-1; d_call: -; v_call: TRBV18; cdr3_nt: TGTGCCAGCTCACCAGAGGGGAACACTGAAGCTTTCTTT; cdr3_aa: CASSPEGNTEAFF
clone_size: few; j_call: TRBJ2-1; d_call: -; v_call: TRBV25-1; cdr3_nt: TGTGCCAGCAGTGAATACCAAAGCACCCTCGCAAACAATGAGCAGTTCTTC; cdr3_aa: CASSEYQSTLANNEQFF
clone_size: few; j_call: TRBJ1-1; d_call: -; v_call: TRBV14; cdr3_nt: TGTGCCAGCAGCCAAGACTCTTACTATCTCGGTGGAGGGAGGGGAGCTTTCTTT; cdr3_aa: CASSQDSYYLGGGRGAFF
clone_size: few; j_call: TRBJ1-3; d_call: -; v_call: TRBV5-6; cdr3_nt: TGTGCCAGCAGCTTGGAACGTGTGAACACCATATATTTT; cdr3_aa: CASSLERVNTIYF
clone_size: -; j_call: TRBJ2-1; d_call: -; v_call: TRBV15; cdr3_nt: TGTGCCACCAGTCTGGGGGGAGTCCTTTCCTACAATGAGCAGTTCTTC; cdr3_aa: CATSLGGVLSYNEQFF
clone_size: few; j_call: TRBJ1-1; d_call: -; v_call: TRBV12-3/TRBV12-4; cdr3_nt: TGTGCCAGCAGTTTGATGTGGGGCATGAACACTGAAGCTTTCTTT; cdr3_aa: CASSLMWGMNTEAFF
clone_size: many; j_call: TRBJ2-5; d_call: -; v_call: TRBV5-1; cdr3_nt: TGCGCCAGCGCACCGCGAGGGGGGGGAGAGACCCAGTACTTC; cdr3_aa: CASAPRGGGETQYF
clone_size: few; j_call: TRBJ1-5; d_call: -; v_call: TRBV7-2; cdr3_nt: TGTGCCAGCAGCTTCGGCAGGGGTATGGGCAATCAGCCCCAGCATTTT; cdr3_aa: CASSFGRGMGNQPQHF
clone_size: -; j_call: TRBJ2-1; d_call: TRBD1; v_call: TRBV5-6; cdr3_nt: TGTGCCAGCAGCTTTTACGACAGGGTCGCGAATGAGCAGTTCTTC; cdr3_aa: CASSFYDRVANEQFF
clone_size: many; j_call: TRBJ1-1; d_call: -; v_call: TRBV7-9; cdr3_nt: TGTGCCACTCAAGACCGCGGGGAGGATACTGAAGCTTTCTTT; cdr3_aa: CATQDRGEDTEAFF
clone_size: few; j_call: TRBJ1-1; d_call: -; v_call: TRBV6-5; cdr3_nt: TGTGCCAGCAGTTACGCAGGGGAGAACACTGAAGCTTTCTTT; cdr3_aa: CASSYAGENTEAFF
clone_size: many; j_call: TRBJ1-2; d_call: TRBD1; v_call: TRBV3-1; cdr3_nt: TGTGCCAGCAGCCAAGCAGGGGGCTATGGCTACACCTTC; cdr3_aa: CASSQAGGYGYTF
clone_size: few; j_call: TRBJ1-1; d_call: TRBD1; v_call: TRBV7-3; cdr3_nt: TGTGCCAGCAGCTTAAACAGGGGGAACACTGAAGCTTTCTTT; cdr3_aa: CASSLNRGNTEAFF
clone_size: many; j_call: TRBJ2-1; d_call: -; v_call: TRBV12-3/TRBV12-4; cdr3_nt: TGTGCCAGCAGTAGGAGGGCGGAGGTCGCTGAGCAGTTCTTC; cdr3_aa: CASSRRAEVAEQFF
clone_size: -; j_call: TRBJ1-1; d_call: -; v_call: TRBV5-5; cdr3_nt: TGTGCCAGCAGCCTAAACATAGAAGCTTTCTTT; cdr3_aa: CASSLNIEAFF
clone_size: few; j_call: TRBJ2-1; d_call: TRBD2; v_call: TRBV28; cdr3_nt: TGTGCCAGCAGTTTCTCTCCGGGTTTGGTCGGGGGGGCCCCCTCCAATGAGCAGTTCTTC; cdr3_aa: CASSFSPGLVGGAPSNEQFF
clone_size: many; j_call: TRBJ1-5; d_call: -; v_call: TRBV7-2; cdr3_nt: TGTGCCAGCAGCTTAGAAGGTCCGCAGCCCCAGCATTTT; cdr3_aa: CASSLEGPQPQHF
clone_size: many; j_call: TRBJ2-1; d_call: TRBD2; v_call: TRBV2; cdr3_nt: TGTGCCAGCAGTGGACTAGCGGGGGGGCCCGATGAGCAGTTCTTC; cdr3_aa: CASSGLAGGPDEQFF
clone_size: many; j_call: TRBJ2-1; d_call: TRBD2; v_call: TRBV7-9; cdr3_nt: TGTGCCAGCAGCGACTCGCTAGCGGGGTACTCCTACAATGAGCAGTTCTTC; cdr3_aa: CASSDSLAGYSYNEQFF
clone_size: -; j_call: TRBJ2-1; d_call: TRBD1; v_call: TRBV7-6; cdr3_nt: TGTGCCGGGGACAGGGGGCGCGAAGCGGGGGCCTACAATGAGCAGTTCTTC; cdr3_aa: CAGDRGREAGAYNEQFF
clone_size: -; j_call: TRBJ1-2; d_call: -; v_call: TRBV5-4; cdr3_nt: TGTGCCAGCAGCTCTACTCCGGGACCGATTAACTATGGCTACACCTTC; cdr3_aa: CASSSTPGPINYGYTF
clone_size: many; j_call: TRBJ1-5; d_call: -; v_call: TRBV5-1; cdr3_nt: TGCGCCAGCAGCTTGGGCCCTGACGGCAATCAGCCCCAGCATTTT; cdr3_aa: CASSLGPDGNQPQHF
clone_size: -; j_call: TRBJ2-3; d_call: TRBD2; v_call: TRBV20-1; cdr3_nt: TGCAGTGCTAGAGCCGGGGGACTAGCGACTAGCACAGATACGCAGTATTTT; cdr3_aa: CSARAGGLATSTDTQYF
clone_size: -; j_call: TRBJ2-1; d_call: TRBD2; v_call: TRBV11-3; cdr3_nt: TGTGCCAGCAGTTCCGGACTAGCGGGGGGTGACAATGAGCAGTTCTTC; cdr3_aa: CASSSGLAGGDNEQFF
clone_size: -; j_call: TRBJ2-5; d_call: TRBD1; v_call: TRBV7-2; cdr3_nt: TGTGCCAGCAGCTCGACAGGGTGGAGAGAGACCCAGTACTTC; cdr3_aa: CASSSTGWRETQYF
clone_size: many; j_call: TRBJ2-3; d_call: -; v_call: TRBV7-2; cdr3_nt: TGTGCCAGCAGCCCGGGACTTCTTAGCACAGATACGCAGTATTTT; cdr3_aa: CASSPGLLSTDTQYF
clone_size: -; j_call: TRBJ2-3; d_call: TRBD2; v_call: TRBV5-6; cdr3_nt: TGTGCCTCCTGCGGGGGGGGGAGAGATACGCAGTATTTT; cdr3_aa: CASCGGGRDTQYF
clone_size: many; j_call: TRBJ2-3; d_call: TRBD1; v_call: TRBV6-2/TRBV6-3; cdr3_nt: TGTGCCACCGATCTGGACACAGGGGTTCCAGATACGCAGTATTTT; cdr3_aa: CATDLDTGVPDTQYF
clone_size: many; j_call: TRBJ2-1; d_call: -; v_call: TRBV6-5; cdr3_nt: TGTGCCAGCCGAATCCTAGCGACGAATGAGCAGTTCTTC; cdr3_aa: CASRILATNEQFF
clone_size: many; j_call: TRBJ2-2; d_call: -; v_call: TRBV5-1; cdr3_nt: TGCGCCAGCGGCCACATGTCGAACACCGGGGAGCTGTTTTTT; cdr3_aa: CASGHMSNTGELFF
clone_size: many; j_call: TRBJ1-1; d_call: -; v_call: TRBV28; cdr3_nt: TGTGCCAGCAGCGAAACAGGGTTTGGCACTGAAGCTTTCTTT; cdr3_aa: CASSETGFGTEAFF
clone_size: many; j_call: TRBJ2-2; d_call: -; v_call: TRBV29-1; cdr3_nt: TGCAGCGTTCGGACGTTAGAGGGGGCGAACACCGGGGAGCTGTTTTTT; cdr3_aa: CSVRTLEGANTGELFF
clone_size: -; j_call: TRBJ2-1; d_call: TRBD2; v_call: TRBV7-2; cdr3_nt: TGTGCCAGCAGCTTAGGGACTAGCCCACGTGAGCAGTTCTTC; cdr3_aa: CASSLGTSPREQFF
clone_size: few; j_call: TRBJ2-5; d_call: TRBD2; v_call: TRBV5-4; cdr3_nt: TGTGCCAGCAGCTTCTCTGGACTAGCCTACCAAGAGACCCAGTACTTC; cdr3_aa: CASSFSGLAYQETQYF
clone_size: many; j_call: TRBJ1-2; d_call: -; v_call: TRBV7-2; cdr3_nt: TGTGCCAGCAGCTACCGGGGCCCTGGAGGTGGCTACACCTTC; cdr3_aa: CASSYRGPGGGYTF
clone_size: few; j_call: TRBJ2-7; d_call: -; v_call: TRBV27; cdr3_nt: TGTGCCAGCAGTTTAACCCCCCCTCCCTACGAGCAGTACTTC; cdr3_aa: CASSLTPPPYEQYF
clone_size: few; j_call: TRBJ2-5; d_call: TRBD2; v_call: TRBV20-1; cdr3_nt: TGCAGTGCTAGCCCCGGGGCGGGGGACGAGACCCAGTACTTC; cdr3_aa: CSASPGAGDETQYF
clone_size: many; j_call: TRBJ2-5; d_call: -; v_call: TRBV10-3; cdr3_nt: TGTGCCGTCGCGGACCCCACACAAGAGACCCAGTACTTC; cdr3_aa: CAVADPTQETQYF
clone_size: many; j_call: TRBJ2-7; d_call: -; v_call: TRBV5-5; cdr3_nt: TGTGCCAGCAGGATCACAGGGTCCTACGAGCAGTACTTC; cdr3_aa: CASRITGSYEQYF
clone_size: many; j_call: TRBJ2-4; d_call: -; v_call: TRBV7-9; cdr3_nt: TGTGCCAGCAGCTTAGGGCAGGGCCCCAAAAACATTCAGTACTTC; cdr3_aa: CASSLGQGPKNIQYF
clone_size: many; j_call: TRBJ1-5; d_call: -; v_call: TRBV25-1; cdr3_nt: TGTGCCAGCAGTGATTACGATCAGCCCCAGCATTTT; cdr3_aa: CASSDYDQPQHF
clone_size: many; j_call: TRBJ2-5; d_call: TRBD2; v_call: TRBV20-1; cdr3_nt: TGCAGTGCTCCCCCGTGGCGGGGGGAAGAGACCCAGTACTTC; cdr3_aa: CSAPPWRGEETQYF
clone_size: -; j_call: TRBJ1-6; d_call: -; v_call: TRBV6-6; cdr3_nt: TGTGCCAGCAGTTCCCCAGTGAGCTCCTATAATTCACCCCTCCACTTT; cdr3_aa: CASSSPVSSYNSPLHF
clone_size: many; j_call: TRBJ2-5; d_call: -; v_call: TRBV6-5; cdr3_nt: TGTGCCAGCGGGATGTCCTGGGTCGAGACCCAGTACTTC; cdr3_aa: CASGMSWVETQYF
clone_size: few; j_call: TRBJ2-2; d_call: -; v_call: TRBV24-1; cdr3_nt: TGTGCCACCAGTGATAGAAGAGACAAACCCACCGGGGAGCTGTTTTTT; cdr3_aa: CATSDRRDKPTGELFF
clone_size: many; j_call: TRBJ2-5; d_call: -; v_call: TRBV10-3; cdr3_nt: TGTGCCATCAGAGCGCCGACAGATGCCTCGGAGACCCAGTACTTC; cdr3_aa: CAIRAPTDASETQYF